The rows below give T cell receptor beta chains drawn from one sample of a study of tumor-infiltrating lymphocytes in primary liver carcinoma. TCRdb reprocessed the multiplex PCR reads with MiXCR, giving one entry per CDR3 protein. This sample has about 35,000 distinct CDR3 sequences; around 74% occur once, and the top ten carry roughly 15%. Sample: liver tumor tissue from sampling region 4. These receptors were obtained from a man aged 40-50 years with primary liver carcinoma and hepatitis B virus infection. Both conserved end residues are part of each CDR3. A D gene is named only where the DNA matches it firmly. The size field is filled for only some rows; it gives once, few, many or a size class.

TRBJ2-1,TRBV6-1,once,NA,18,CASTLSIPWAGSYDEQPF,TGTGCCAGCACCCTTTCGATCCCTTGGGCAGGGAGCTACGATGAGCAGCCCTTC
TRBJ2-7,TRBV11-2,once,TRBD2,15,CASSLTLAGAIEQYF,TGTGCCAGCAGCTTAACCCTAGCGGGAGCTATCGAGCAGTATTTC
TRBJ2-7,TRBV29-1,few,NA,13,CSVESAGGYEQHF,TGCAGCGTTGAATCCGCTGGGGGCTACGAGCAGCACTTC
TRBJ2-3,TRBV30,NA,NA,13,CAWSVQSRDTQYF,TGTGCCTGGAGTGTGCAGAGCCGAGATACGCAGTATTTT
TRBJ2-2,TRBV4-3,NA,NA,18,CASSQTNGRHTNTGELFF,TGCGCCAGCAGCCAAACCAATGGCAGACATACGAACACCGGGGAGCTGTTTTTT
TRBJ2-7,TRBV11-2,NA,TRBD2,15,CASILTLAGTSEQYF,TGTGCCAGCATCTTAACCCTTGCGGGGACTAGCGAGCAGTACTTC
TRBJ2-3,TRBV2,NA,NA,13,CASRADSRDTQYF,TGTGCTAGCAGAGCGGACAGCAGAGATACGCAGTATTTT
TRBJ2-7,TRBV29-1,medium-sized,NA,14,CSVWTAQTSYEQYF,TGCAGCGTTTGGACGGCTCAAACGTCCTACGAGCAGTACTTC
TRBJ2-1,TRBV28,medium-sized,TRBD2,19,CASSFAGLAGLSSYNEQFF,TGTGCCAGCAGTTTTGCGGGACTAGCGGGATTGAGCTCCTACAATGAGCAGTTCTTC
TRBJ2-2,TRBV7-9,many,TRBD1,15,CASSPRDRITGELFF,TGTGCCAGCAGCCCCCGGGACAGGATCACCGGGGAGCTGTTTTTT
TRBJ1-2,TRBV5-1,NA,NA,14,CANSLLEKGYGYTF,TGCGCCAACAGCTTGCTCGAGAAGGGTTATGGCTACACCTTC
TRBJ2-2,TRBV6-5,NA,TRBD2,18,CASRSILGTSGRDGVLFF,TGTGCCAGCAGATCGATCCTTGGGACTAGCGGGAGAGATGGGGTGCTGTTTTTT
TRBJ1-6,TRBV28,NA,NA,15,CASGSGLTNNSPLHF,TGTGCCAGCGGTTCGGGTTTAACAAATAATTCACCCCTCCACTTT
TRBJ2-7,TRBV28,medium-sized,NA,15,CASSSPLGRVAEQYF,TGTGCCAGCAGTTCCCCCTTGGGACGGGTCGCCGAGCAGTACTTC
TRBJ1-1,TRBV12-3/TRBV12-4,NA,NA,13,CASSLLGGTETFF,TGTGCTAGCAGTTTATTGGGAGGCACTGAAACTTTCTTT
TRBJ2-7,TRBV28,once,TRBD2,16,CASTPFGTSGSREQYF,TGTGCGAGCACCCCCTTTGGGACTAGCGGTTCCCGCGAGCAGTACTTC
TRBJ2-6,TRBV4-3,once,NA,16,CASSRGAGSGANVLTF,TGTGCCAGCAGCCGAGGTGCCGGCTCTGGGGCCAACGTCCTGACTTTC
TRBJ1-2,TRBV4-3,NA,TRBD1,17,CANSQDYRQGRIYGYTF,TGCGCCAACAGCCAGGATTATCGACAGGGACGGATCTATGGCTACACCTTT
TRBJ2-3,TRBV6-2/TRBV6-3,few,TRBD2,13,CDSSPGGAATQYF,TGTGATAGCAGTCCCGGGGGGGCGGCTACGCAGTATTTT
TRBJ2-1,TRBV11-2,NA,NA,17,CASCLGEPGLPHNEQFF,TGTGCCAGCTGCTTAGGTGAACCGGGACTCCCCCACAATGAGCAGTTCTTC
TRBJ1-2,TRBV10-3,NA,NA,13,CAISETSHYGYTF,TGTGCCATCAGTGAAACTTCCCACTATGGCTACACCTTC
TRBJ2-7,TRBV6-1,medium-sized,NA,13,CASSETYDLGQYF,TGTGCCAGCAGTGAAACTTACGACCTCGGGCAGTACTTC
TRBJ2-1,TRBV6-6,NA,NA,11,CTSSSHNEQFF,TGTACCAGCAGTTCCCACAATGAGCAGTTCTTC
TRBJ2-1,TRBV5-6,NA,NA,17,CASSLGWSRSEYSEQFF,TGTGCCAGCAGCTTGGGATGGAGCCGCTCTGAGTACAGTGAGCAGTTCTTC
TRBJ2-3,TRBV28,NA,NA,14,CASSRSVVTDTQYF,TGTGCCAGTAGTAGGTCGGTGGTCACAGATACGCAGTATTTT
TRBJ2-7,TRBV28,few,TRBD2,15,CASSLTSRSSYEQNF,TGTGCCAGCAGCTTGACTAGCAGAAGCTCCTACGAGCAGAACTTC
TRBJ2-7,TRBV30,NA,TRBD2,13,CAHSGRHLSEQYF,TGTGCCCACAGCGGGAGGCACCTCTCCGAGCAGTACTTC
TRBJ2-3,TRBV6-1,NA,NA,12,CASKPKTDTQYF,TGTGCCAGCAAACCCAAGACAGATACGCAGTATTTT
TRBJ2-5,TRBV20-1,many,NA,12,CSARDQRGTQYF,TGCAGTGCTAGAGACCAGCGAGGGACCCAGTACTTC
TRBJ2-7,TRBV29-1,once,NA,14,CSVGARGGPYEQYF,TGCAGCGTTGGGGCAAGGGGGGGTCCTTACGAGCAGTACTTC
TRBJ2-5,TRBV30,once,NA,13,CALKTGGAETQCF,TGTGCCTTAAAAACAGGGGGGGCAGAGACCCAGTGCTTC
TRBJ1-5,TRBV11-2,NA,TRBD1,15,CASNSETGENPPQHF,TGTGCCAGCAACTCCGAGACAGGGGAAAATCCGCCCCAGCATTTT
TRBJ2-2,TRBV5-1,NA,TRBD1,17,CANNLPVDRGDTGELFF,TGCGCCAACAACCTCCCGGTGGACAGGGGGGACACCGGGGAGCTGTTTTTT
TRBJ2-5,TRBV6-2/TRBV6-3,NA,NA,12,CASRVELETQYF,TGTGCCAGCAGAGTGGAATTAGAGACCCAGTACTTC
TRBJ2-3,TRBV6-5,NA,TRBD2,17,CASSSIPLTGGTDTQYF,TGTGCTAGCAGTTCAATCCCCCTAACCGGGGGGACAGATACGCAGTATTTT
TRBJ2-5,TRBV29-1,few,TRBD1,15,CSVEPDRGRQEARYF,TGTAGCGTTGAGCCCGACAGGGGGCGGCAAGAGGCCCGGTACTTC
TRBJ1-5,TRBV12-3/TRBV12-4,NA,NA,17,CASSRLSGSSGNQPQHF,TGTGCCAGCAGCCGCCTTTCAGGGAGCAGTGGTAATCAGCCCCAGCATTTT
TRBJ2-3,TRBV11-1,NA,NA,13,CASISIRTATQYF,TGTGCCAGCATCTCGATCCGAACAGCTACACAGTATTTT
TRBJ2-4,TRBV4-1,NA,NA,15,CASSPVFQKGNIQYF,TGCGCCAGCAGCCCCGTCTTTCAGAAAGGAAACATTCAGTACTTC
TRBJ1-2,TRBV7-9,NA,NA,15,CVSSPSVGVSRDYTF,TGTGTCAGCAGCCCTAGTGTTGGGGTTTCGAGAGACTACACCTTC
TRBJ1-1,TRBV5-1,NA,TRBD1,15,CASTLQTGMNTEAFF,TGCGCCAGCACTTTGCAGACAGGGATGAACACAGAAGCTTTCTTT
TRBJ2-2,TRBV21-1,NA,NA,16,CAGRCPLRRNTGELFF,TGTGCCGGCCGATGTCCGTTAAGGAGAAACACCGGGGAACTGTTTTTT
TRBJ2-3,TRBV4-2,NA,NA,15,CVSSLTRTATVTQYF,TGTGTCAGCAGCCTAACCCGGACAGCGACGGTTACGCAGTATTTT
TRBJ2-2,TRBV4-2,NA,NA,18,CASSQLTPEGSNTGELFF,TGTGCCAGCAGCCAGCTGACACCGGAAGGATCGAATACCGGGGAGCTGTTTTTT
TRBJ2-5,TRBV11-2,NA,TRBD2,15,CASNLGASGQESQYF,TGTGCCAGCAACTTAGGTGCTAGCGGACAAGAGAGCCAGTACTTC
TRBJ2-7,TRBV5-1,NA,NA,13,CASNLRTGSEQYF,TGCGCCAGCAACTTGCGGACGGGGAGCGAGCAGTACTTC
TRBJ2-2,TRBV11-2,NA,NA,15,CPSSSTRGTTGGLFF,TGTCCCAGCAGCTCCACCAGGGGGACAACCGGGGGGCTGTTTTTT
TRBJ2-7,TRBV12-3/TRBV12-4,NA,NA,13,CASSLGTGDKQYF,TGTGCCAGCAGTCTTGGCACTGGGGACAAGCAGTACTTC
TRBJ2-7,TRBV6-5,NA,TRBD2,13,CTSIGLVRGEHYF,TGTACCAGCATCGGACTAGTTAGGGGCGAGCACTACTTC
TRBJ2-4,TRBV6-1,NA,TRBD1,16,CVCSATGGFAKNIQYF,TGTGTCTGCAGTGCCACAGGGGGGTTCGCCAAAAACATTCAGTACTTC
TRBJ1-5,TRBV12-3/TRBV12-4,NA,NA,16,CASILVVVYSNQPQHF,TGTGCTAGCATTTTAGTCGTGGTATATAGCAATCAGCCCCAGCATTTT
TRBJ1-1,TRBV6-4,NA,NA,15,CASSDSAEMNTGAFF,TGTGCCAGCAGTGACTCGGCAGAGATGAATACTGGAGCTTTCTTT
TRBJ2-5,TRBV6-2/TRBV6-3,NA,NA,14,CASSSWTAMETQYF,TGTGCCAGCAGTTCATGGACAGCTATGGAGACCCAGTACTTC
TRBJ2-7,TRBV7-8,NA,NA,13,CASSLSVQHEQYF,TGTGCCAGTAGCTTATCGGTTCAGCACGAGCAGTACTTC
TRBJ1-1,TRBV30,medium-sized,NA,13,CAWRFVMNTEAFF,TGTGCCTGGAGATTCGTCATGAACACTGAAGCTTTCTTT
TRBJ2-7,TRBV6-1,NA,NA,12,CASSVSPYEQYF,TGTGCCAGCAGTGTATCCCCCTACGAGCAGTACTTC
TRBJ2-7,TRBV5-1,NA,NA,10,CTSSLMGRGF,TGTACCAGCAGCTTGATGGGAAGGGGCTTC
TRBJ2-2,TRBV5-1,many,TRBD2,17,CASSFETSGRNTGELFF,TGCGCCAGCAGCTTCGAAACTAGCGGGAGGAACACCGGGGAGCTGTTTTTT
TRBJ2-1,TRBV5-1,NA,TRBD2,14,CASSSSGDYNEQFF,TGCGCAAGCAGCTCTAGCGGGGACTACAATGAGCAGTTCTTC
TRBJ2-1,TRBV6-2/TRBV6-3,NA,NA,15,CASSNRNNRESKQFF,TGTGCCAGCAGTAACAGGAATAACAGGGAAAGTAAGCAGTTCTTC